In its sample, the clone carrying this T cell receptor (beta chain) was seen once. The assay was immunoSEQ multiplex PCR, and TCRdb's table has in-frame clones only and misses some. The sample consists of about 40,000 clones, just over 90% of them appearing once. The germline V gene has CDR1 LNHDA and CDR2 SQIVND (reference sequence). Trimming took 5 bases from V and 0 from J; bases not matched to a gene: 10. This CDR3 spans 17 amino acids. The data were taken from a study of T cell changes during pregnancy in multiple sclerosis. The rearrangement joins TRBV19 to TRBJ1-5, with 7 bases aligning to TRBD1. This sequence was found in a female donor with multiple sclerosis, enrolled in a pregnancy study. The sequenced sample was PBMCs (not recorded whether the cells were cultured). CDR3: CASSLGQEFYSNQPQHF. CDR3 DNA sequence: TGTGCCAGTAGTTTAGGACAGGAATTTTATAGCAATCAGCCCCAGCATTTT. The complete variable domain, with remaining parts taken from reference TRBV19 and TRBJ1-5, reads DGGITQSPKYLFRKEGQNVTLSCEQNLNHDAMYWYRQDPGQGLRLIYYSQIVNDFQKGDIAEGYSVSREKKESFPLTVTSAQKNPTAFYLCASSLGQEFYSNQPQHFGDGTRLSIL.